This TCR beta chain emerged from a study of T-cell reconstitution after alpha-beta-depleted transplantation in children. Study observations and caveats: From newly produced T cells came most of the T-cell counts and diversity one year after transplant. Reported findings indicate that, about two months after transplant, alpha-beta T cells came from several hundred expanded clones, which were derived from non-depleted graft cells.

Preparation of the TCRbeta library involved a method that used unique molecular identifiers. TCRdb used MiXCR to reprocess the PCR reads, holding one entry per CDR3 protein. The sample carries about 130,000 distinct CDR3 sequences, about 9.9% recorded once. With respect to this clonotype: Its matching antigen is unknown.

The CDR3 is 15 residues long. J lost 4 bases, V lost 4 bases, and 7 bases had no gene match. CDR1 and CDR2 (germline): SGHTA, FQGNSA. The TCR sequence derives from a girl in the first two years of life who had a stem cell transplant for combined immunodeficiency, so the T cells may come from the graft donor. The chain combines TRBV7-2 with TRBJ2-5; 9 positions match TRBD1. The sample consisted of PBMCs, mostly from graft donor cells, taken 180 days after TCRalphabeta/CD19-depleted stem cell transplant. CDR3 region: CASSSGTGQGETQYF. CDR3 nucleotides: TGTGCCAGCAGCTCGGGGACAGGGCAGGGAGAGACCCAGTACTTC.